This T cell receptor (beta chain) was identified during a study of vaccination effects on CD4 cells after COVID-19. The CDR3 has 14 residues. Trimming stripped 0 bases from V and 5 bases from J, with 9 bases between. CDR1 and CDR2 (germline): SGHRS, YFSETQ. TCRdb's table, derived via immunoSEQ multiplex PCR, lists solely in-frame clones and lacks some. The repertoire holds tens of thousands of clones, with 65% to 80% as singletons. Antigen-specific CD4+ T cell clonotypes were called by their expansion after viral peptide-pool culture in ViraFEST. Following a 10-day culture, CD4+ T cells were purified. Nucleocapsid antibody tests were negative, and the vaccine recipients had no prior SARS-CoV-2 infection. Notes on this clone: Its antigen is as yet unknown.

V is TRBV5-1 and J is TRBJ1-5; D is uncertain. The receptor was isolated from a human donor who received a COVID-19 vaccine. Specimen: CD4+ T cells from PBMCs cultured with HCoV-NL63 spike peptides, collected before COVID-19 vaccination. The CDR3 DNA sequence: TGCGCCAGCAGCTTGGTACCCAACGATCAGCCCCAGCATTTT. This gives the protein CASSLVPNDQPQHF.